The 19 T cell receptor beta chains listed next were all sequenced from one sample in a study of prognosis after radiotherapy for stage I lung cancer. TCR beta CDR3 was amplified from genomic DNA by two-round multiplex PCR. The first PCR round targeted every TRBV and TRBJ gene with specific primers. TCRdb redid the calling of the multiplex PCR reads with MiXCR, one entry per CDR3 protein. This sample yields 20,000 to 25,000 distinct CDR3 sequences, of which 40% are seen a single time; roughly 21% belongs to the top ten. This specimen was PBMCs, taken before or after stereotactic body radiation therapy (not recorded which). The source of these receptors is a donor of 50 years or more with non-small cell lung cancer.

Regarding this clonotype: This likely comes from a read error, as the CDR3 has no conserved phenylalanine or tryptophan at its end. This rearrangement joins TRBV6-4 to TRBJ1-2; D call uncertain. This CDR3 is built from 15 residues. Looked up from germline, CDR1 is MRHNA and CDR2 is SNTAGT. CDR3: CARSDTLRGADGYTL. Written as DNA, the CDR3 is TGTGCCAGAAGTGACACCCTGCGAGGAGCGGATGGCTACACCTTA.

This clonotype was seen many times. The chain couples TRBV7-2 to TRBJ2-1, with a possible D match to TRBD1 (5 bases). Trimming removed 0 bases at V and 0 bases at J, with 6 bases between. Germline assignment: CDR1 SGHTA and CDR2 FQGNSA. The CDR3 totals 15 residues. The DNA of the CDR3 is TGTGCCAGCAGCTTAGCAGGGGTCTCCTACAATGAGCAGTTCTTC. Protein product: CASSLAGVSYNEQFF.

The chain employs TRBV27 and TRBJ1-1; TRBD1 agrees at 8 bases. Germline V CDR1 and CDR2: MNHEY, SMNVEV (reference sequence). The CDR3 totals 15 residues. V lost 5 bases to trimming and J lost 3 bases; unmatched junction nucleotides: 8. The CDR3 nucleotides are TGTGCCAGCAGTAAGCAACAGGGGGAAGACACTGAAGCTTTCTTT. It translates to CASSKQQGEDTEAFF.

V and J are TRBV5-1 and TRBJ2-3; D is uncertain. The CDR3 totals 14 residues. Per germline, CDR1 SGHRS and CDR2 YFSETQ. V gave up 4 bases and J gave up 2 bases, with 11 bases separating them. Here the CDR3 reads CASSPADDTDTQYF. The CDR3 region has the DNA TGCGCCAGCAGCCCTGCTGACGACACAGATACGCAGTATTTT.

The sample holds many counts of this clonotype. The chain employs TRBV4-2 and TRBJ2-1; D unresolved. This CDR3 is built from 13 residues. Per germline, CDR1 LGHNA and CDR2 YNFKEQ. Trimming pared 3 bases from V and 3 bases from J, leaving 6 bases between. CDR3 in DNA: TGTGCCAGCAGCCATGAACGCTACAATGAGCAGTTCTTC. Translated, it gives CASSHERYNEQFF.

This clonotype was counted ten times or more. The chain has TRBV5-1 and TRBJ1-4, with no clear D. The CDR3 runs to 14 residues. Trimming left V 2 bases short and J 2 bases short, with 7 bases between. Germline V gene lookup returns CDR1 SGHRS and CDR2 YFSETQ. This CDR3 reads CASSLGRTNEKLFF. The CDR3 nucleotides read TGCGCCAGCAGCTTAGGGCGGACTAATGAAAAACTGTTTTTT.

This clonotype has ten or more counts. The chain carries TRBV6-1 and TRBJ1-2; no clear D gene. Trimming removed 7 bases at V and 4 bases at J, with 16 bases between. The germline gives CDR1 MNHNS, CDR2 SASEGT. CDR3 length equals 14 residues. CDR3 loop: CASTPSLMSYGYTF. CDR3 nucleotide sequence: TGTGCCAGCACCCCGAGTTTGATGAGCTATGGCTACACCTTC.

This clonotype appeared many times. The chain couples TRBV29-1 to TRBJ2-3; 9 nucleotides agree with TRBD1. CDR1 and CDR2 from the germline V gene are SQVTM and ANQGSEA. This CDR3 contains 13 residues. V dropped 7 bases and J dropped 4; count of bases not matched to a gene: 6. The CDR3 loop reads CSGTGVGADTQYF. Written as DNA, the CDR3 is TGCAGCGGGACAGGGGTGGGCGCAGATACGCAGTATTTT.

As to this clonotype: At one boundary the junction diverges from the germline segment, which might be a read error. This chain links TRBV27 with TRBJ2-2, with D tentatively TRBD2 (6 bases). The germline V gene has CDR1 MNHEY and CDR2 SMNVEV (reference sequence). The CDR3 is 13 residues long. This chain's CDR3 is CASSLNLGGELFF. The CDR3, as DNA: TGTGCCAGCAGTTTAAACCTGGGCGGGGAGCTTTTTTTT.

On this clonotype itself: A junction boundary mismatches the germline segment, possibly from a read error. The V gene is TRBV20-1, the J gene TRBJ2-7; 14 bases are shared with TRBD2. Per the germline V gene, CDR1 is DFQATT and CDR2 is SNEGSKA (reference sequence). The CDR3 is 16 amino acids. The CDR3 coding sequence is TGCAGTGCTAACCAACCCGGGACTAGCGGGAGAGACGAGCGGTACTTC. Protein product: CSANQPGTSGRDERYF.

In this sample, this clonotype turned up many times. The gene calls are TRBV3-1 and TRBJ2-3; tentative D call: TRBD1 (6 bases). The V gene lost 4 bases and the J gene lost 4 bases, with 18 bases spanning the gap. Germline loops: CDR1 LGHDT, CDR2 YNNKEL (reference sequence). CDR3 length equals 16 residues. CDR3 nucleotides: TGTGCCAGCAGCCCCCAAGGGGGACGAAGCGCAGATACGCAGTATTTT. The encoded protein is CASSPQGGRSADTQYF.

This clonotype was seen once. This chain links TRBV6-2 or TRBV6-3 with TRBJ1-2; D gene uncertain. The CDR3 contains 16 residues. Per germline, CDR1 MNHEY and CDR2 SVGEGT. The V end lost 5 bases, the J end lost 8 bases, and 24 bases lay between the germline ends. CDR3 in DNA: TGTGCCAGCAGTACCGGCGCAGGTGTAATTCTGCGGGGCTACACCTTC. Protein product: CASSTGAGVILRGYTF.

The chain has TRBV27 and TRBJ1-2; 9 nucleotides agree with TRBD1. The V and J ends lost 11 bases and 12 bases, in that order; junction bases with no gene match: 16. This CDR3 spans 13 amino acids. Germline V gene lookup returns CDR1 MNHEY and CDR2 SMNVEV (reference sequence). CDR3 loop: CASKRGQGHVNTF. CDR3 sequence (DNA): TGTGCCTCAAAACGGGGACAGGGACATGTCAACACCTTC.

This clonotype was picked up many times. The V gene is TRBV7-2, the J gene TRBJ2-7; TRBD1 aligns across 7 bases. This CDR3 is 15 amino acids long. Trimming removed 6 bases from V and 3 bases from J; junction bases left unmatched: 11. The germline V gene encodes CDR1 SGHTA and CDR2 FQGNSA. CDR3 nucleotides: TGTGCCAGCAGTAAAGAGGGACAGCCAAACTACGAGCAGTACTTC. Protein product: CASSKEGQPNYEQYF.

This clonotype appeared a single time. This sequence joins TRBV7-9 and TRBJ1-3; D may be TRBD1 (5 bases). The V end lost 7 bases, the J end lost 0 bases, and 25 bases lay between the germline ends. This CDR3 comprises 19 residues. CDR1 and CDR2 (germline): SEHNR, FQNEAQ (reference sequence). CDR3 loop: CASIGSFEGRVISGNTIYF. The CDR3 DNA follows: TGTGCCAGCATCGGGTCCTTCGAGGGCAGGGTAATCTCTGGAAACACCATATATTTT.

This clonotype has ten or more counts. This chain joins TRBV25-1 and TRBJ2-5, with D possibly matching TRBD2 (5 bases). This CDR3 region has 13 residues. The V end was cut by 6 bases, the J end by 4 bases, with 12 bases between. From germline, CDR1 is MGHDK and CDR2 SYGVNS. The CDR3 DNA sequence: TGTGCCAGCAGAGGCCAGAGGGTAGAGACCCAGTACTTC. Protein: CASRGQRVETQYF.

This clonotype was found many times. J is TRBJ2-3 and V is TRBV6-1; 8 positions match TRBD1. This CDR3 is 15 amino acids long. The junction had 4 bases not matched to a gene; V was cut back by 5 bases and J by 0 bases. The germline gives CDR1 MNHNS, CDR2 SASEGT. The CDR3 DNA is TGTGCCAGCAGTCAGGGACAGGTTAGCACAGATACGCAGTATTTT. Its translation: CASSQGQVSTDTQYF.

This clonotype counts as medium-sized. J is TRBJ1-2 and V is TRBV20-1; maybe TRBD1 (5 bases). V lost 1 base to trimming and J lost 3 bases, with 12 bases between them. The CDR3 is made up of 14 amino acids. Germline V gene lookup returns CDR1 DFQATT and CDR2 SNEGSKA (reference sequence). In DNA form, the CDR3 reads TGCAGTGCTAGAGGGCAGGGAAAGGACTATGGCTACACCTTC. Translated: CSARGQGKDYGYTF.

The chain recombines TRBV28 with TRBJ2-2, with TRBD2 matching 9 bases. Germline V gives CDR1 MDHEN, CDR2 SYDVKM. There are 15 residues in the CDR3. V lost 4 bases to trimming and J lost 9 bases; unmatched junction nucleotides: 9. In DNA, the CDR3 is TGTGCCAGCAGTTCTAGCGGGGAGAACATCTGGGAGCTGTTTTTT. Translation gives CASSSSGENIWELFF.